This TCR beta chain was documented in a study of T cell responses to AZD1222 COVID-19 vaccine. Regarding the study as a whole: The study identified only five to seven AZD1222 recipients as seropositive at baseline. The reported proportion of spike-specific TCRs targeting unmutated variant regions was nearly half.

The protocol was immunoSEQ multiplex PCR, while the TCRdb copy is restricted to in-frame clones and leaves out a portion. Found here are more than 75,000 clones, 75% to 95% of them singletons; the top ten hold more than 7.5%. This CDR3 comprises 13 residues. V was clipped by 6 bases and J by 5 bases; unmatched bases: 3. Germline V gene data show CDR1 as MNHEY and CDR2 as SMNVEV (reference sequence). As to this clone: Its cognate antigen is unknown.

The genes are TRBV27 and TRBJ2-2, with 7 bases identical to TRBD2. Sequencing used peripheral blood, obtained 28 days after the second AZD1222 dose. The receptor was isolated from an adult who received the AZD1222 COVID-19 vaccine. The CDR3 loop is CASRKAGTGELFF. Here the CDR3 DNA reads TGTGCCAGCAGGAAAGCGGGAACCGGGGAGCTGTTTTTT.